A single count supports the clone carrying this T cell receptor beta chain. This sample stems from a study of T cell responses to AZD1222 COVID-19 vaccine. This CDR3 is built from 11 residues. With 6 bases removed from V and 3 bases from J, the gap between germline ends came to 9 bases. Germline V CDR1 and CDR2: DFQATT, SNEGSKA (reference sequence). The data were produced by immunoSEQ multiplex PCR, yet TCRdb's version contains in-frame clones alone and is incomplete. The sample lists 75,000 to 100,000 clones, approximately 84% seen once, with about 13% in the top ten. This chain uses TRBV20-1 with TRBJ2-7, with D possibly matching TRBD1 (6 bases). This receptor was obtained from an adult in good health. The sample here was peripheral blood, taken on day 0 of AZD1222 vaccination. The CDR3 sequence is CSAPGVYEQYF. For the CDR3, the DNA is TGCAGTGCACCAGGGGTCTACGAGCAGTACTTC.